The 30 T cell receptor beta chains in this list originate from one sample, sequenced in a study of T cells in Graves' hyperthyroidism and ophthalmopathy. It was RNA transcripts that yielded the amplified TCR beta CDR3 regions. Using the HTBI primer set, a first-round RT-PCR was run on the TCR CDR3. Each CDR3 protein gets one entry after TCRdb re-called the multiplex PCR reads with MiXCR. The table shows a few hundred thousand distinct CDR3 sequences, with 18% occurring only once. The sequenced sample was blood. Receptors originate from a woman aged 50 to 60 with Graves' hyperthyroidism.

This clonotype was found many times. The rearrangement uses TRBV5-6 and TRBJ1-1; TRBD1 is a possible D gene (6 bases). Looked up from germline, CDR1 is SGHDT and CDR2 is YYEEEE. The length of the CDR3 is 15 residues. V lost 5 bases to trimming and J lost 1 base, with 15 bases between them. CDR3 loop: CASRERGGTNTEAFF. CDR3 DNA sequence: TGTGCCAGCAGGGAAAGGGGGGGGACGAACACTGAAGCTTTCTTT.

The V call is TRBV9, the J call TRBJ2-1; D may be TRBD2 (5 bases). Trimming cost V 2 bases and J 7 bases, with 10 bases left between them. CDR1 and CDR2 from the germline V gene are SGDLS and YYNGEE. The CDR3 totals 13 residues. CDR3 nucleotides: TGTGCCAGCAGCGTGGACTTCGTTAATGAGCAGTTCTTC. This gives the protein CASSVDFVNEQFF. Supplemented by reference TRBV9 and TRBJ2-1, the full variable domain reads DSGVTQTPKHLITATGQRVTLRCSPRSGDLSVYWYQQSLDQGLQFLIQYYNGEERAKGNILERFSAQQFPDLHSELNLSSLELGDSALYFCASSVDFVNEQFFGPGTRLTVL.

J is TRBJ1-2 and V is TRBV12-3 or TRBV12-4, with a tentative D call TRBD1 (6 bases). There are 14 residues in the CDR3. Trimming took off 5 bases at V and 4 bases at J, with 14 bases between the two ends. Here the CDR3 reads CASSLVGAVYGYTF. CDR3 nucleotides: TGTGCCAGCAGTCTGGTGGGGGCGGTCTATGGCTACACCTTC.

V is TRBV7-9 and J is TRBJ2-3; TRBD1 matches at 11 bases. J was trimmed by 2 bases and V by 4 bases; bases with no gene match: 2. Germline V gives CDR1 SEHNR, CDR2 FQNEAQ (reference sequence). This CDR3 spans 15 amino acids. CDR3 sequence: CASSWTGGYTDTQYF. The CDR3 nucleotides are TGTGCCAGCAGCTGGACAGGGGGCTACACAGATACGCAGTATTTT. Supplemented by reference TRBV7-9 and TRBJ2-3, the full variable domain reads DTGVSQNPRHKITKRGQNVTFRCDPISEHNRLYWYRQTLGQGPEFLTYFQNEAQLEKSRLLSDRFSAERPKGSFSTLEIQRTEQGDSAMYLCASSWTGGYTDTQYFGPGTRLTVL.

This clonotype was picked up a small number of times. The chain employs TRBV7-9 and TRBJ2-3; D is ambiguous. Trimming cost V 0 bases and J 0 bases, with 10 bases left between them. CDR3 length: 16 amino acids. Germline V lookup: CDR1 SEHNR, CDR2 FQNEAQ (reference sequence). The DNA for the CDR3 is TGTGCCAGCAGCTTAGCTCGAGCGCTTAGCACAGATACGCAGTATTTT. It yields the protein CASSLARALSTDTQYF.

This clonotype was detected ten times or more. This rearrangement joins TRBV12-5 to TRBJ2-3; 9 bases line up with TRBD1. The germline V gene encodes CDR1 LGHNT and CDR2 FRNRAP. V gave up 5 bases and J gave up 4 bases; unmatched junction bases: 4. The CDR3 length is 14 residues. The CDR3 spells CASGPGQGSDTQYF. In DNA form, the CDR3 reads TGTGCTAGTGGTCCGGGACAGGGTTCAGATACGCAGTATTTT.

J is TRBJ2-1 and V is TRBV19; 9 bases agree with TRBD2. CDR3 length: 16 amino acids. Germline values: CDR1 LNHDA, CDR2 SQIVND (reference sequence). V shed 3 bases and J 4 bases; nucleotides not matched to a gene: 7. The CDR3 here is CASSIFSGGTYNEQFF. The CDR3 DNA reads as TGTGCCAGTAGTATCTTTAGCGGGGGAACTTACAATGAGCAGTTCTTC. Drawing the rest from reference TRBV19 and TRBJ2-1, the complete variable domain is DGGITQSPKYLFRKEGQNVTLSCEQNLNHDAMYWYRQDPGQGLRLIYYSQIVNDFQKGDIAEGYSVSREKKESFPLTVTSAQKNPTAFYLCASSIFSGGTYNEQFFGPGTRLTVL.

This clonotype turned up a few times. This chain connects TRBV18 to TRBJ1-2; no firm D call. V was trimmed by 0 bases and J by 6 bases, leaving 11 bases between them. The V gene's germline CDR1 is KGHSH and CDR2 LQKENI. CDR3 length equals 14 residues. Written as DNA, the CDR3 is TGTGCCAGCTCACCACCGGCCGATAGGAATGGCTACACCTTC. This encodes CASSPPADRNGYTF.

The gene calls are TRBV7-9 and TRBJ2-7; TRBD2 is a possible D gene (6 bases). Germline CDR1 is SEHNR and CDR2 is FQNEAQ (reference sequence). V was trimmed by 3 bases and J by 2 bases, leaving 14 bases between them. CDR3 length: 15 residues. For the CDR3, the DNA is TGTGCCAGCAGCTTTCTCCGGGGGAGGACCTACGAGCAGTACTTC. As protein: CASSFLRGRTYEQYF.

This clonotype appeared once. The chain links TRBV9 to TRBJ2-1; no clear D gene. The V end lost 2 bases, the J end lost 4 bases, and 10 bases lay between the germline ends. This CDR3 contains 14 residues. Germline CDR1 reads SGDLS; CDR2 reads YYNGEE. The CDR3 region has the DNA TGTGCCAGCAGCGTGGTGCAACGTTACAATGAGCAGTTCTTC. This gives the protein CASSVVQRYNEQFF.

The chain is built from TRBV5-1 and TRBJ2-7, with a tentative D call TRBD2 (6 bases). CDR1 is SGHRS and CDR2 is YFSETQ in the germline V gene. Trimming took off 0 bases at V and 3 bases at J, with 16 bases between the two ends. CDR3 length: 16 residues. The CDR3 is CASSLAEGTAFYEQYF. CDR3 bases: TGCGCCAGCAGCTTGGCGGAGGGGACGGCCTTCTACGAGCAGTACTTC.

This clonotype was seen more than once but under ten times. This chain joins TRBV7-9 and TRBJ2-5, with 7 bases that match TRBD1. V shed 2 bases, J shed 2 bases, and the junction held 8 bases outside the gene matches. Germline V lookup: CDR1 SEHNR, CDR2 FQNEAQ (reference sequence). The CDR3 length is 16 residues. CDR3 region: CASSLRGTRGQETQYF. DNA of the CDR3: TGTGCCAGCAGCTTACGTGGTACCAGGGGGCAAGAGACCCAGTACTTC.

This clonotype was seen many times. The J gene is TRBJ2-1, the V gene TRBV11-2; 10 bases are shared with TRBD2. Germline V lookup: CDR1 SGHAT, CDR2 FQNNGV. The CDR3 spans 17 residues. V lost 5 bases to trimming and J lost 6 bases; unmatched junction nucleotides: 13. Here the CDR3 reads CASSPLAGGPLANEQFF. In DNA, the CDR3 is TGTGCCAGCAGCCCTTTAGCGGGGGGACCCCTAGCCAATGAGCAGTTCTTC. The whole variable domain, remainder taken from reference TRBV11-2 and TRBJ2-1, is EAGVAQSPRYKIIEKRQSVAFWCNPISGHATLYWYQQILGQGPKLLIQFQNNGVVDDSQLPKDRFSAERLKGVDSTLKIQPAKLEDSAVYLCASSPLAGGPLANEQFFGPGTRLTVL.

The genes are TRBV27 and TRBJ1-6, with no clear D. CDR1 MNHEY and CDR2 SMNVEV come from the germline V gene (reference sequence). The V end was cut by 2 bases, the J end by 9 bases, with 8 bases between. The CDR3 covers 13 residues. CDR3 sequence: CASSLPPPSPLHF. The DNA for the CDR3 is TGTGCCAGCAGTTTACCCCCCCCTTCACCCCTCCACTTT.

This clonotype was counted ten times or more. The V gene is TRBV2, the J gene TRBJ1-2; 12 bases map to TRBD1. The V and J ends lost 3 bases and 4 bases, in that order; junction bases with no gene match: 12. This CDR3 comprises 18 residues. CDR1 and CDR2 (germline): SNHLY, FYNNEI. CDR3 loop: CASSDFGTGGRVSYGYTF. CDR3 coding DNA: TGTGCCAGCAGTGACTTCGGGACAGGGGGCAGGGTTAGCTATGGCTACACCTTC.

There are many counts of this clonotype. The V call is TRBV2, the J call TRBJ1-6; possibly TRBD1 for D (5 bases). V was shortened by 3 bases and J by 7 bases, with 10 bases between the two germline ends. This CDR3 spans 14 amino acids. Germline V gene lookup returns CDR1 SNHLY and CDR2 FYNNEI. CDR3 region: CASSEKGLNSPLHF. CDR3 nucleotide sequence: TGTGCCAGCAGTGAGAAGGGGCTGAATTCACCCCTCCACTTT.

This clonotype was seen ten or more times. The V and J genes are TRBV6-6 and TRBJ2-7, with D possibly being TRBD1 (6 bases). Germline-derived CDR1 and CDR2 are MNHNY and SVGAGI (reference sequence). The CDR3 is made up of 15 amino acids. Trimming pared 0 bases from V and 2 bases from J, leaving 11 bases between. CDR3 DNA sequence: TGTGCCAGCAGTTACTCGGGACAAACTACCTACGAGCAGTACTTC. Translated: CASSYSGQTTYEQYF.

This clonotype appeared many times. This chain connects TRBV27 to TRBJ1-5; D not resolved. Germline V gives CDR1 MNHEY, CDR2 SMNVEV (reference sequence). CDR3 length equals 17 residues. Trimming shortened V by 5 bases and J by 0 bases, and 17 bases separated the two germline ends. The CDR3 bases are TGTGCCAGCAGTCCAACTCCCATTTCTTCTAGCAATCAGCCCCAGCATTTT. Amino acids: CASSPTPISSSNQPQHF.

The chain recombines TRBV28 with TRBJ1-6; D is uncertain. Germline loops: CDR1 MDHEN, CDR2 SYDVKM. V dropped 11 bases and J dropped 6 bases, with 11 bases sitting between them. The CDR3 length is 12 residues. CDR3 nucleotide sequence: TGTGCCGGATTTTATACTAATTCACCCCTCCACTTT. It specifies CAGFYTNSPLHF.

This clonotype has more than one count but fewer than ten. The J gene is TRBJ2-3, the V gene TRBV14; 8 nucleotides match TRBD1. The CDR3 length is 15 residues. V dropped 7 bases and J dropped 0; count of bases not matched to a gene: 6. CDR1 is SGHDN and CDR2 is FVKESK in the germline V gene. The CDR3 DNA reads TGTGCCAGCAATACAGGGGGAATAAGCACAGATACGCAGTATTTT. Protein: CASNTGGISTDTQYF.

This clonotype was seen a few times. The genes are TRBV19 and TRBJ1-2; D remains unclear. Trimming removed 1 base at V and 4 bases at J, with 10 bases between. Germline CDR1 reads LNHDA; CDR2 reads SQIVND (reference sequence). The CDR3 is made up of 14 amino acids. Here the CDR3 reads CASSIGRAAYGYTF. The CDR3 DNA reads TGTGCCAGTAGTATAGGACGGGCGGCCTATGGCTACACCTTC.

The genes are TRBV5-4 and TRBJ1-2; D may be TRBD1 (6 bases). Germline V CDR1 and CDR2: SGHNT, YYREEE (reference sequence). The length of the CDR3 is 15 residues. Trimming stripped 0 bases from V and 2 bases from J, with 11 bases between. CDR3 in amino acids: CASSLVQGSNYGYTF. The CDR3 DNA reads TGTGCCAGCAGCTTGGTACAGGGAAGCAACTATGGCTACACCTTC.

As regards this clonotype: The junction departs from germline at one end; a sequencing error may be responsible. V and J are TRBV7-7 and TRBJ2-3; D is unresolved. Germline loops: CDR1 SSHAT, CDR2 FNYEAQ (reference sequence). The CDR3 contains 12 residues. DNA for the CDR3: TGTGCTAGCAGCACCATGAGGGATACGCAGTATTTT. Translation: CASSTMRDTQYF.

This clonotype was seen many times. V gene TRBV6-1 combines with J gene TRBJ2-3; no firm D call. Between the trimmed V and J ends, which lost 6 bases and 3 bases, there was a span of 16 bases. Germline lookup yields CDR1 MNHNS and CDR2 SASEGT. The CDR3 sequence is 15 residues long. The CDR3 loop is CASRARTVGTDTQYF. CDR3 in DNA: TGTGCCAGCAGGGCTCGGACCGTAGGTACAGATACGCAGTATTTT.

The sample holds many counts of this clonotype. The V gene is TRBV5-1, the J gene TRBJ2-5; D call uncertain. Trimming took off 4 bases at V and 3 bases at J, with 16 bases between the two ends. The CDR3 length is 15 residues. Germline V gene sequence: CDR1 SGHRS, CDR2 YFSETQ. CDR3 protein: CASSPLPRREETQYF. The DNA of the CDR3 is TGCGCCAGCAGCCCTCTGCCTCGTAGAGAAGAGACCCAGTACTTC.

This clonotype was counted at least ten times. The V call is TRBV28, the J call TRBJ1-1; D call uncertain. Trimming removed 3 bases at V and 0 bases at J, with 14 bases between. This CDR3 region has 16 residues. The V gene's germline CDR1 is MDHEN and CDR2 SYDVKM. CDR3: CASSFEPSSMNTEAFF. For the CDR3, the DNA is TGTGCCAGCAGTTTTGAACCTTCGAGTATGAACACTGAAGCTTTCTTT.

This clonotype was recorded at least ten times. The chain employs TRBV7-9 and TRBJ2-7; 9 bases are shared with TRBD1. Germline trimming cut 6 bases from V and 2 bases from J; bases unmatched to any gene: 2. The CDR3 has 13 residues. Germline V gene lookup returns CDR1 SEHNR and CDR2 FQNEAQ (reference sequence). In nucleotides, the CDR3 is TGTGCCAGCAGGGGGACAGGGACCTACGAGCAGTACTTC. Its translation: CASRGTGTYEQYF. Full variable domain (missing parts from reference TRBV7-9 and TRBJ2-7): DTGVSQNPRHKITKRGQNVTFRCDPISEHNRLYWYRQTLGQGPEFLTYFQNEAQLEKSRLLSDRFSAERPKGSFSTLEIQRTEQGDSAMYLCASRGTGTYEQYFGPGTRLTVT.

This clonotype was seen repeatedly, ten times or more. The chain recombines TRBV7-2 with TRBJ2-7; D ambiguous. The CDR3 has 14 amino acids. Per the germline V gene, CDR1 is SGHTA and CDR2 is FQGNSA. V lost 1 base, J lost 3 bases, and 10 bases lay in between. CDR3 in amino acids: CASSLGGKGYEQYF. In DNA form, the CDR3 reads TGTGCCAGCAGCTTAGGGGGAAAAGGCTACGAGCAGTACTTC.

The chain combines TRBV6-1 with TRBJ1-5; no clear D gene. V lost 7 bases and J 2 bases, leaving 15 bases between the germline ends. CDR1 MNHNS and CDR2 SASEGT come from the germline V gene. CDR3 length: 15 amino acids. The CDR3 DNA reads as TGTGCCAGCACCGCTGGACTCCCTGGCAATCAGCCCCAGCATTTT. Its protein product is CASTAGLPGNQPQHF.

This chain connects TRBV27 to TRBJ1-5; 12 nucleotides match TRBD1. CDR1 and CDR2 from the germline V gene are MNHEY and SMNVEV (reference sequence). The V and J ends lost 5 bases and 2 bases, in that order; junction bases with no gene match: 16. This CDR3 region has 20 residues. The CDR3 coding sequence is TGTGCCAGCAGTCCAAGTTTCGGGACAGGGGGCCTAGACGGCAATCAGCCCCAGCATTTT. As protein: CASSPSFGTGGLDGNQPQHF.